This paragraph reports one T cell receptor beta chain. Its antigen is currently unknown. TCRdb reprocessed the reads via MiXCR and lists one record per CDR3 protein. The sample carries about 23,000 distinct CDR3 sequences, over 40% recorded once. This sample is part of a study of type 1 regulatory T cells. The overall study: An in vitro protocol generated T-allo10, a Tr1-enriched, alloantigen-specific CD4 T cell product.

V was pared by 1 base and J by 9 bases, with 5 bases of the junction left unmatched. Looked up from germline, CDR1 is SEHNR and CDR2 is FQNEAQ (reference sequence). The CDR3 sequence is 15 residues long. The TCR comes from a human donor in good health. Sequencing used cultured T cells, either the whole culture or a sorted T cell fraction (not recorded which). The V call is TRBV7-9, the J call TRBJ1-6, with 8 bases aligning to TRBD1. The CDR3 DNA reads as TGTGCCAGCAGCTTAGGACAGGGGAGCAGTTCACCCCTCCACTTT. Protein sequence: CASSLGQGSSSPLHF.